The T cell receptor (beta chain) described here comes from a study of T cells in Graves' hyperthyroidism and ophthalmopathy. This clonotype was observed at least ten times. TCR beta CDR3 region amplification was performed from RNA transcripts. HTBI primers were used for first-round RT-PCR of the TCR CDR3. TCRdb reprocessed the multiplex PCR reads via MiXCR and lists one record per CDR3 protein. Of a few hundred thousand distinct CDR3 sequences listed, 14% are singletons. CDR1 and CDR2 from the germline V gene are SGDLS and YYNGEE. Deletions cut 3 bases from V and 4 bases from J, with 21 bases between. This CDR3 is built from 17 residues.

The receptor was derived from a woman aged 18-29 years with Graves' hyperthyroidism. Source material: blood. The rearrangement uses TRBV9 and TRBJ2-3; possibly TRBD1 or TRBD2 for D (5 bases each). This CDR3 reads CASSESSGPKTADTQYF. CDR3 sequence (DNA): TGTGCCAGCAGCGAATCGTCGGGACCTAAGACCGCAGATACGCAGTATTTT.